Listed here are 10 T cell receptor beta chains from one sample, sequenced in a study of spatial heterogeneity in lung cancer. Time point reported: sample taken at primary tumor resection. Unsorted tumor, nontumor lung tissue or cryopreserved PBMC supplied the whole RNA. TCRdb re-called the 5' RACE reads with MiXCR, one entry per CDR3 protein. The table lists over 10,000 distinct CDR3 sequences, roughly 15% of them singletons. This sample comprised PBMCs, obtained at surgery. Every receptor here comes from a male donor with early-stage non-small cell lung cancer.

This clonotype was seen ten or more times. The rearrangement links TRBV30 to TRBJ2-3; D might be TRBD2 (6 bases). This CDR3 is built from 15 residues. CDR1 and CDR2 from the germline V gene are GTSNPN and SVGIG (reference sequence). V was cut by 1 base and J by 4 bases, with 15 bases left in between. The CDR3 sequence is CAWSGTTNSADTQYF. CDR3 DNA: TGTGCCTGGAGTGGGACTACTAATAGCGCAGATACGCAGTATTTT.

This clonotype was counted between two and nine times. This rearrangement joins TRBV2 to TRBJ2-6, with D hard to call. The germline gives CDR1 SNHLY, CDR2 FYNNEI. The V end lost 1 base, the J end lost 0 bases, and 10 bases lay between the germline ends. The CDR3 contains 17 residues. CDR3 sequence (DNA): TGTGCCAGCAGTGAAGTGGGCATCCGCTCTGGGGCCAACGTCCTGACTTTC. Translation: CASSEVGIRSGANVLTF.

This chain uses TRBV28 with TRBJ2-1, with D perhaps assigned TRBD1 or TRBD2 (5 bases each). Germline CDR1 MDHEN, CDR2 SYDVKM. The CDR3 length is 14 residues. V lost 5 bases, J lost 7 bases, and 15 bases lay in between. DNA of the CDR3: TGTGCCAGCAGTCCTCCGAAGGGGAGAAATGAGCAGTTCTTC. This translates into CASSPPKGRNEQFF.

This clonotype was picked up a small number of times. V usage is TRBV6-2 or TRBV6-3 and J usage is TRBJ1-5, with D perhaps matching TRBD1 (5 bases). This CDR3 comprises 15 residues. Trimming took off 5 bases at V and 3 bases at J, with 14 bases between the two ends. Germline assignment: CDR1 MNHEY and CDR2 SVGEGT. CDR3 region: CASSKGGALNQPQHF. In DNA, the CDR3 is TGTGCCAGCAGTAAGGGAGGGGCCCTCAATCAGCCCCAGCATTTT.

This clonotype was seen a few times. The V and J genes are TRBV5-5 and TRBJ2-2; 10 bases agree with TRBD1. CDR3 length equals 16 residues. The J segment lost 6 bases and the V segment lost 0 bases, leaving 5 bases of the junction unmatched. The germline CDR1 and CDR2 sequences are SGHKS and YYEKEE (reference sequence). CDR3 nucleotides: TGTGCCAGCAGCTTGGTTTCGGGACAGGGGCCCGGGGAGCTGTTTTTT. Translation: CASSLVSGQGPGELFF.

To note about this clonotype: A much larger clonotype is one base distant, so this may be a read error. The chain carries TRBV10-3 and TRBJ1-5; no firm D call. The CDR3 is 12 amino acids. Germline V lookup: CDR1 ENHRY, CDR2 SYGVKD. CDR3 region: CAISDSNRPQHF. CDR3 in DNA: TGTGCCATCAGTGATAGCAATCGGCCCCAGCATTTT.

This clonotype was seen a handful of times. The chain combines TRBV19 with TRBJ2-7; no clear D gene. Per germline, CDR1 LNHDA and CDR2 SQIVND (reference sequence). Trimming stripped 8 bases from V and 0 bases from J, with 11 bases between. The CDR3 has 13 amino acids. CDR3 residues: CASAAADSYEQYF. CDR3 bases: TGTGCCAGTGCGGCGGCGGACTCCTACGAGCAGTACTTC.

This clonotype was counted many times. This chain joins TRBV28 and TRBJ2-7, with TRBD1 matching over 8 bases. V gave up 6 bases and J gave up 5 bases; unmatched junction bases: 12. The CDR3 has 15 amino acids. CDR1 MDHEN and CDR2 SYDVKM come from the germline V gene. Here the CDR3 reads CASSRLDREDNEQYF. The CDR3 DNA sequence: TGTGCCAGCAGCCGACTGGACAGGGAAGACAACGAGCAGTACTTC.

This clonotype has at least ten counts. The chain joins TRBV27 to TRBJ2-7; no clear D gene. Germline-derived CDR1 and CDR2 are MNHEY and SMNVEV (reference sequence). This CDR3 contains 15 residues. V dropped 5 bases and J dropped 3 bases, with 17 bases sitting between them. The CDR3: CASSPNSSPLYEQYF. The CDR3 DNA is TGTGCCAGCAGTCCCAACTCAAGCCCCCTCTACGAGCAGTACTTC.

CDR3 protein: CATSSPSGNTEAFF. The DNA of the CDR3 is TGTGCCACCAGCTCCCCCTCAGGGAACACTGAAGCTTTCTTT. This chain links TRBV15 with TRBJ1-1; the D is unclear. The CDR3 has 14 amino acids. V shed 5 bases and J shed 1 base, with 11 bases lying between them. The germline CDR1 and CDR2 sequences are LNHNV and YYDKDF (reference sequence).